This T cell receptor beta chain is from a study of blood T cell repertoires in COVID-19. Background on the study: Donors in the United States, Italy and Spain gave samples during acute or convalescent COVID-19. PBMCs, B-cell-depleted T cells, or T cells were the source of the cDNA or gDNA that made up the material.

Germline loops: CDR1 MDHEN, CDR2 SYDVKM. The ends lost 8 bases at V and 6 bases at J; junction bases unmatched: 6. The CDR3 is 13 amino acids. Original processing methods: For nucleated cells, counts were estimated from reference gene primer amplification. Some clones are missing from TCRdb's copy, which holds only in-frame ones; the method was immunoSEQ multiplex PCR. V, J and clone size were drawn from that table, and D and trimming were deduced from the DNA. Of about 120,000 clones in the sample, more than 70% are singletons; the top ten hold approximately 1.1%. Sequencing was done on a sample of peripheral blood. The rearrangement joins TRBV28 to TRBJ2-1, with 8 nucleotides matching TRBD1. This TCR was sampled from a woman of 80 years or more with acute or convalescent COVID-19. This CDR3 is CASSQGAFNEQFF. CDR3 bases: TGTGCCAGCTCGCAGGGGGCGTTCAATGAGCAGTTCTTC.